Listed here are 6 T cell receptor beta chains from one sample, sequenced in a study of cytomegalovirus exposure and HLA in healthy donors. PCR employed 60 Vbeta and 13 Jbeta primers. Generated by immunoSEQ multiplex PCR, the TCRdb table keeps only in-frame clones and is missing some. This table holds roughly 180,000 clones, roughly 10% found once. Sequenced: PBMCs. The receptor source for this set is a woman in her twenties or thirties in good health and CMV-seropositive.

This clone occurred a few times. The gene calls are TRBV5-1 and TRBJ1-2, with 10 positions matching TRBD1. The CDR3 length is 16 residues. J was trimmed by 3 bases and V by 0 bases; bases with no gene match: 5. Germline loops: CDR1 SGHRS, CDR2 YFSETQ. CDR3 protein: CASSLGGTGADYGYTF. The DNA of the CDR3 is TGCGCCAGCAGCTTGGGGGGGACAGGGGCGGACTATGGCTACACCTTC.

The chain combines TRBV10-3 with TRBJ2-5; 7 bases are shared with TRBD2. Germline trimming cut 8 bases from V and 1 base from J; bases unmatched to any gene: 4. CDR1 and CDR2 from the germline V gene are ENHRY and SYGVKD. The CDR3 has 13 residues. CDR3 sequence: CAIQRGVQETQYF. The CDR3 bases are TGTGCCATCCAGCGGGGAGTCCAAGAGACCCAGTACTTC.

This clone has just a few counts. The genes are TRBV10-3 and TRBJ2-2; 10 bases are shared with TRBD1. The junction had 13 bases not matched to a gene; V was cut back by 6 bases and J by 0 bases. The CDR3 extends over 19 amino acids. Germline lookup yields CDR1 ENHRY and CDR2 SYGVKD. The CDR3 sequence is CAISLLDRGSRANTGELFF. The DNA of the CDR3 is TGTGCCATCAGCCTACTGGACAGGGGGTCCCGCGCGAACACCGGGGAGCTGTTTTTT.

This clone was seen a handful of times. The rearrangement uses TRBV9 and TRBJ2-3; 7 bases agree with TRBD1. Unmatched junction bases numbered 3, after V lost 2 bases and J lost 0 bases. The CDR3 is made up of 15 amino acids. Germline V gene lookup returns CDR1 SGDLS and CDR2 YYNGEE. The CDR3 spells CASSVRGFSTDTQYF. The CDR3 DNA is TGTGCCAGCAGCGTCAGGGGGTTTAGCACAGATACGCAGTATTTT.

The chain links TRBV7-2 to TRBJ2-7; 7 bases agree with TRBD2. Trimming took 5 bases from V and 6 from J; bases not matched to a gene: 16. The CDR3 extends over 16 amino acids. Germline assignment: CDR1 SGHTA and CDR2 FQGNSA. CDR3 amino acids: CASSPRGSGTTFEQYF. CDR3 nucleotides: TGTGCCAGCAGCCCAAGAGGGTCCGGGACTACCTTCGAGCAGTACTTC.

The V and J genes are TRBV5-4 and TRBJ2-1, with 8 bases that match TRBD2. This CDR3 region has 16 residues. Trimming at V came to 2 bases and at J to 0 bases, leaving 4 bases not matched to a gene. Germline values: CDR1 SGHNT, CDR2 YYREEE (reference sequence). The CDR3: CASSFGGGFSYNEQFF. The CDR3 DNA sequence: TGTGCCAGCAGCTTCGGGGGGGGGTTCTCCTACAATGAGCAGTTCTTC.